This T cell receptor beta chain is from a study of ipilimumab plus nivolumab after autologous stem cell transplantation. Assay used: immunoSEQ multiplex PCR; TCRdb lists only in-frame clones, some missing. The sample consists of some 40,000 clones, around 92% of them appearing once. V lost 5 bases to trimming and J lost 4 bases; unmatched junction nucleotides: 13. The germline CDR1 and CDR2 sequences are SSHAT and FNYEAQ (reference sequence). This CDR3 is built from 16 residues. This clone appeared a single time. The input for sequencing was PBMCs, taken in a trial of ipilimumab plus nivolumab as post-transplant consolidation. The clonotype comes from a male donor with multiple myeloma. The V and J genes are TRBV7-7 and TRBJ2-5, with TRBD2 identical over 7 bases. The CDR3 loop is CASSPQPGRGVETQYF. CDR3 bases: TGTGCCAGCAGCCCACAACCGGGACGGGGGGTAGAGACCCAGTACTTC. The full variable domain, its missing parts supplied by reference TRBV7-7 and TRBJ2-5, is GAGVSQSPRYKVTKRGQDVTLRCDPISSHATLYWYQQALGQGPEFLTYFNYEAQPDKSGLPSDRFSAERPEGSISTLTIQRTEQRDSAMYRCASSPQPGRGVETQYFGPGTRLLVL.